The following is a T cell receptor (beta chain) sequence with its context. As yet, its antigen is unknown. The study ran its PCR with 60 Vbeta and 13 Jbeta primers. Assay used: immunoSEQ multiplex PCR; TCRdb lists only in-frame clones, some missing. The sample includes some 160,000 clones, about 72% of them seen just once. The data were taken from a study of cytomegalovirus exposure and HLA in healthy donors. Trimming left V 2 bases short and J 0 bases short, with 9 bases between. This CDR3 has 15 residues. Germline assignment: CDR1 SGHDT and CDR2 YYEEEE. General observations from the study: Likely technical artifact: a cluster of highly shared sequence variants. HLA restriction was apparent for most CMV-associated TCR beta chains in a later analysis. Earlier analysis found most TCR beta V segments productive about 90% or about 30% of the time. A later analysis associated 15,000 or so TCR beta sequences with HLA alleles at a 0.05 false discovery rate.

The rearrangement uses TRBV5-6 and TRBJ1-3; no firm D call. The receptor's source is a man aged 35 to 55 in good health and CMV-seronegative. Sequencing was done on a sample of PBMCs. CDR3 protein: CASSFTENSGNTIYF. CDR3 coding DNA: TGTGCCAGCAGCTTTACAGAGAACTCTGGAAACACCATATATTTT.